This T cell receptor beta chain was identified in a study of neurological immune-mediated disorders. Synthesis of cDNA was carried out by template-switch 5'RACE. The reaction used 10-nucleotide random UMIs. Over 200 million TCR-beta sequences from 15-18 subjects came out of each sequencing run. TCRdb reprocessed the 5' RACE reads with MiXCR, giving one entry per CDR3 protein. The sample lists about 90,000 distinct CDR3 sequences, roughly an eighth occurring once. A note on this clonotype: Its antigen remains unknown.

Time point in this sample: longitudinal time-point 2. Unsorted libraries were derived from 2 million PBMCs stored at -80 C. The germline V gene encodes CDR1 MNHEY and CDR2 SMNVEV (reference sequence). The CDR3 is 13 residues long. Trimming removed 4 bases at V and 8 bases at J, with 14 bases between. Study-wide results and limits: The level of TCR clonal expansion was highest in patients with HTLV-1-associated myelopathy and lowest in multiple sclerosis, where it fell below the level seen in healthy controls.

The genes are TRBV27 and TRBJ2-5; perhaps TRBD2 as D (5 bases). The clonotype comes from a female donor with HTLV-1-associated myelopathy (HAM/TSP). The sequenced sample consisted of PBMCs. The CDR3 DNA sequence: TGTGCCAGCAGTTATCGCGGGTACGAAACCCAGTACTTC. Translating gives CASSYRGYETQYF.